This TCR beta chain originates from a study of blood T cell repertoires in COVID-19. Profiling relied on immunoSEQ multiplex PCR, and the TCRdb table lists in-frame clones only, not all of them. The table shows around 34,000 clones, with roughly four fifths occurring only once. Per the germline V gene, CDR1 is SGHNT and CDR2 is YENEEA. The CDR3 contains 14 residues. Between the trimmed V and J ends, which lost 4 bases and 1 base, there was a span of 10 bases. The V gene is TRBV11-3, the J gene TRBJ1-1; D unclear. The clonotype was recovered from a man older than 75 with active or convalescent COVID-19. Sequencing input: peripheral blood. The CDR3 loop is CASSSGLKNTEAFF. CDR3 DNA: TGTGCCAGCAGCTCCGGACTCAAGAACACTGAAGCTTTCTTT.